The table lists the clone carrying this TCR beta chain with a few counts. The antigen is undetermined. These data are taken from a study of post-analysis software for immune sequencing data. Study-wide context: Some patients lacked subtype; others had relapsing-remitting, secondary progressive or progressive-relapsing disease.

TCR beta cDNA libraries included unique molecular identifiers. TCRdb re-derived calls from the PCR reads in MiXCR, one entry per CDR3 protein. The repertoire holds hundreds of thousands of distinct CDR3 sequences, 25% to 30% seen once, with 0.5% to 0.6% in the top ten. Findings and caveats of the study: The F measure placed samples prepared in the same batch into strongly shared clusters. Comparison of patients with controls showed four or five TRBV segments more frequent in patients, TRBV5-6, TRBV5-1 and TRBV20-1 among them. Among multiple sclerosis patients, normalized Chao1 diversity was significantly below that of controls.

The J segment lost 2 bases and the V segment lost 3 bases, leaving 7 bases of the junction unmatched. The CDR3 loop spans 16 amino acids. Germline lookup yields CDR1 SGHRS and CDR2 YFSETQ. This sequence joins TRBV5-1 and TRBJ2-1; 8 bases line up with TRBD2. The TCR comes from a girl aged 5-17 years with multiple sclerosis. Sequenced input: blood. This CDR3 reads CASSSSGGRTYNEQFF. In DNA form, the CDR3 reads TGCGCCAGCAGCTCGTCGGGGGGGAGAACCTACAATGAGCAGTTCTTC.